The 7 T cell receptor beta chains reported below all come from one sample, sequenced in a study of blood T cell repertoires in COVID-19. Measured with immunoSEQ multiplex PCR; TCRdb has only the in-frame clones, and not every one. This table holds hundreds of thousands of clones, roughly 86% found once. The sample taken for sequencing was PBMCs or T cells enriched from blood (not recorded which). These receptors were taken from a woman aged 18-30 years who had recovered from COVID-19.

The chain carries TRBV11-3 and TRBJ2-7; the D gene is possibly TRBD2 (6 bases). CDR1 is SGHNT, CDR2 YENEEA, per germline. V lost 5 bases, J lost 3 bases, and 26 bases lay in between. There are 18 residues in the CDR3. This CDR3 is CASSGGRDSEGLVYEQYF. The CDR3 DNA follows: TGTGCCAGCAGCGGGGGGAGAGACTCCGAGGGCCTAGTCTACGAGCAGTACTTC. Looking up the rest from reference TRBV11-3 and TRBJ2-7 gives the full variable domain: EAGVVQSPRYKIIEKKQPVAFWCNPISGHNTLYWYLQNLGQGPELLIRYENEEAVDDSQLPKDRFSAERLKGVDSTLKIQPAELGDSAVYLCASSGGRDSEGLVYEQYFGPGTRLTVT.

The V call is TRBV5-4, the J call TRBJ2-5; D might be TRBD2 (5 bases). The germline CDR1 and CDR2 sequences are SGHNT and YYREEE (reference sequence). The CDR3 consists of 15 residues. Trimming pared 4 bases from V and 5 bases from J, leaving 18 bases between. The CDR3 DNA sequence: TGTGCCAGCAGCCCCCGAAGCGGAACGGGGGAGACCCAGTACTTC. It encodes CASSPRSGTGETQYF.

V gene TRBV5-4 combines with J gene TRBJ2-7, with TRBD1 matching over 7 bases. This CDR3 comprises 14 residues. The V segment lost 4 bases and the J segment 0 bases; nucleotides outside the gene matches: 4. Germline CDR1 is SGHNT and CDR2 is YYREEE (reference sequence). The DNA of the CDR3 is TGTGCCAGCAGCCAGGACAGGAGCTCCTACGAGCAGTACTTC. Encoded protein: CASSQDRSSYEQYF. The full variable domain, with the rest looked up from reference TRBV5-4 and TRBJ2-7, is ETGVTQSPTHLIKTRGQQVTLRCSSQSGHNTVSWYQQALGQGPQFIFQYYREEENGRGNFPPRFSGLQFPNYSSELNVNALELDDSALYLCASSQDRSSYEQYFGPGTRLTVT.

The chain combines TRBV28 with TRBJ1-4; no clear D gene. V was pared by 2 bases and J by 8 bases, with 6 bases between. Germline CDR1 MDHEN, CDR2 SYDVKM. This CDR3 has 12 residues. CDR3: CASSLRGEKLFF. DNA of the CDR3: TGTGCCAGCAGTTTACGAGGCGAAAAACTGTTTTTT.

DNA of the CDR3: TGCGCCAGCAGCCAAGCTCGCGGAAGAAACACCATATATTTT. The encoded protein is CASSQARGRNTIYF. The rearrangement uses TRBV4-1 and TRBJ1-3; no definite D call. Germline assignment: CDR1 MGHRA and CDR2 YSYEKL. This CDR3 has 14 residues. Deletions cut 1 base from V and 5 bases from J, with 9 bases between.

The chain has TRBV27 and TRBJ2-6; a weak D match, TRBD2 (5 bases). Looked up from germline, CDR1 is MNHEY and CDR2 is SMNVEV (reference sequence). The CDR3 is 16 residues long. Trimming took 7 bases from V and 3 from J, leaving 16 bases between them. This CDR3 reads CASMRSYGVGANVLTF. The CDR3 DNA follows: TGTGCCAGCATGAGGTCCTACGGGGTTGGGGCCAACGTCCTGACTTTC. Full variable domain (outside the CDR3, taken from reference TRBV27 and TRBJ2-6): EAQVTQNPRYLITVTGKKLTVTCSQNMNHEYMSWYRQDPGLGLRQIYYSMNVEVTDKGDVPEGYKVSRKEKRNFPLILESPSPNQTSLYFCASMRSYGVGANVLTFGAGSRLTVL.

In its sample, this clone was seen a few times. The chain joins TRBV16 to TRBJ1-6; 8 bases line up with TRBD1. Trimming removed 0 bases from V and 0 bases from J; junction bases left unmatched: 7. The CDR3 totals 19 residues. From germline, CDR1 is KGHSY and CDR2 FQNENV. This chain's CDR3 is CASSQSLQGASSYNSPLHF. For the CDR3, the DNA is TGTGCCAGCAGCCAATCTCTTCAGGGGGCGAGCTCCTATAATTCACCCCTCCACTTT.